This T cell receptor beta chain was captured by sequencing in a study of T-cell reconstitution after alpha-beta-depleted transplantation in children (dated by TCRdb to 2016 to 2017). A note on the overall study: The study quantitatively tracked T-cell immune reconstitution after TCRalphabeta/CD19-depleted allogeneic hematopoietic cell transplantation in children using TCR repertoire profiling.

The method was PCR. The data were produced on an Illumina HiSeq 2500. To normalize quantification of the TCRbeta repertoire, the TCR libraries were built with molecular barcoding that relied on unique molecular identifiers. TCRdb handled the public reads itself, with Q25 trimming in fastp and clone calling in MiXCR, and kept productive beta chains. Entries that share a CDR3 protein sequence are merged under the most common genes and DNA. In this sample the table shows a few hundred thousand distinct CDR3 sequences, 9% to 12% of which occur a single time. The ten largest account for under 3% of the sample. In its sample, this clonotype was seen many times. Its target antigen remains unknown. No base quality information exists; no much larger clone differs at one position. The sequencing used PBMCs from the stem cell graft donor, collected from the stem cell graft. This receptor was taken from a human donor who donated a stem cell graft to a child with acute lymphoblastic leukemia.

The CDR3 amino acid sequence is: CAISEPGKNSNQPQHF. The DNA sequence follows: TGTGCCATCAGTGAGCCCGGGAAGAATAGCAATCAGCCCCAGCATTTT. Recombination connected TRBV10-3 to TRBJ1-5; the D gene identity is not certain. V and J lose 2 bases and 0 bases, and a span of 11 bases separates them. The CDR3 contains 16 residues, cysteine and phenylalanine counted. Only the CDR3 DNA is retained, 48 bases long and in frame from the first base. For CDR1 and CDR2, the germline V gene lists ENHRY and SYGVKD.